This TCR beta chain was identified in a study of CD8+CD57+ T cells in acquired aplastic anemia. Study in general: The DNA of sorted CD4+ and CD8+ cells averaged about 3 ug. As sequenced from healthy donors, CD4+ cells averaged around 10 million reads. Study conclusions and caveats: Roughly 30 was the count of CD8+ CDR3 sequences that patients shared with controls. Controls did not differ significantly from patients in CD8+ Simpson's diversity.

A remark on this clonotype: Its target is not known.

The template used for profiling TCR beta VDJ and CDR3 was genomic DNA. TCRdb fed the reads into MiXCR, producing one record per CDR3 protein. The sample lists 200,000 to 250,000 distinct CDR3 sequences; around 63% were seen once. CDR3 length: 14 residues. CDR1 and CDR2 (germline): SGDLS, YYNGEE. Trimming cost V 3 bases and J 1 base; bases outside gene matches: 4. This clonotype originated in a human donor in good health. The sample comprised sorted CD4+, CD8+, or CD8+CD57+ T cells (not recorded which) from PBMCs. V usage is TRBV9 and J usage is TRBJ2-7, with 7 bases identical to TRBD1. The CDR3 sequence: CASSARGLSYEQYF. The DNA for the CDR3 is TGTGCCAGCAGCGCCAGGGGGTTGTCCTACGAGCAGTACTTC.